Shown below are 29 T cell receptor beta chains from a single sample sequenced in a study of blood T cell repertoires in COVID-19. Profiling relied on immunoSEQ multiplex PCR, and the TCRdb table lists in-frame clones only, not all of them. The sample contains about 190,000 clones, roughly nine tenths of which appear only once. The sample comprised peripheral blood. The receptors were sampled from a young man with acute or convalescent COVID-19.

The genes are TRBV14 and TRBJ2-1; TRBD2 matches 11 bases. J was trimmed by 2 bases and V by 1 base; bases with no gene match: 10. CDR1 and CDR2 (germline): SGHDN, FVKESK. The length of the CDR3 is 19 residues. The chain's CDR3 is CASSQVPASGGSAYNEQFF. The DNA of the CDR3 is TGTGCCAGCAGCCAAGTACCAGCTAGCGGGGGGTCGGCCTACAATGAGCAGTTCTTC.

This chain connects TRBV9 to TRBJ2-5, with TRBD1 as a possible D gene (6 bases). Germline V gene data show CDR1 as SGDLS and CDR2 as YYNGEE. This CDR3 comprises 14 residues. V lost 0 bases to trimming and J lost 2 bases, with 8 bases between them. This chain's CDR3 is CASSVDDRQETQYF. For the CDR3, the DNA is TGTGCCAGCAGCGTAGATGACAGGCAAGAGACCCAGTACTTC. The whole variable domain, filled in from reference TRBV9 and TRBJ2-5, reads DSGVTQTPKHLITATGQRVTLRCSPRSGDLSVYWYQQSLDQGLQFLIQYYNGEERAKGNILERFSAQQFPDLHSELNLSSLELGDSALYFCASSVDDRQETQYFGPGTRLLVL.

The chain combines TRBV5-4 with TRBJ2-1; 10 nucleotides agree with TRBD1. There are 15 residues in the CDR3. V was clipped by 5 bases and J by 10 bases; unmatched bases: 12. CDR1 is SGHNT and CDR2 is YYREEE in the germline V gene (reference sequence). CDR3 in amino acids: CASRTRDRGSKEQFF. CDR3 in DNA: TGTGCCAGCAGGACCCGGGACAGGGGATCGAAGGAGCAGTTCTTC.

CDR3 sequence: CSVGVRGEKLFF. As DNA, the CDR3 is TGCAGCGTCGGGGTCCGGGGTGAAAAACTGTTTTTT. V and J are TRBV29-1 and TRBJ1-4; D unclear. The germline gives CDR1 SQVTM, CDR2 ANQGSEA. CDR3 length: 12 amino acids. V lost 6 bases to trimming and J lost 7 bases, with 12 bases between them.

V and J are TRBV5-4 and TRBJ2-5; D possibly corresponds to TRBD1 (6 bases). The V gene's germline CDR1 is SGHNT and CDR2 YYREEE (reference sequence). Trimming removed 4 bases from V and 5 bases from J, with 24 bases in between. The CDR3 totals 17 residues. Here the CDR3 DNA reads TGTGCCAGCAGCCCGGGCAGTGTCAGGGGCGGAGTGGAGACCCAGTACTTC. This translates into CASSPGSVRGGVETQYF.

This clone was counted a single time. In DNA, the CDR3 is TGTGCCAGCAGCCCGCGAGGCGGTCACCACACCGGGGAGCTGTTTTTT. Protein sequence: CASSPRGGHHTGELFF. The V gene is TRBV5-6, the J gene TRBJ2-2; D remains ambiguous. The germline CDR1 and CDR2 sequences are SGHDT and YYEEEE. This CDR3 region has 16 residues. Between the trimmed V and J ends, which lost 4 bases and 3 bases, there was a span of 16 bases. The variable domain in full, with the rest retrieved from reference TRBV5-6 and TRBJ2-2, is DAGVTQSPTHLIKTRGQQVTLRCSPKSGHDTVSWYQQALGQGPQFIFQYYEEEERQRGNFPDRFSGHQFPNYSSELNVNALLLGDSALYLCASSPRGGHHTGELFFGEGSRLTVL.

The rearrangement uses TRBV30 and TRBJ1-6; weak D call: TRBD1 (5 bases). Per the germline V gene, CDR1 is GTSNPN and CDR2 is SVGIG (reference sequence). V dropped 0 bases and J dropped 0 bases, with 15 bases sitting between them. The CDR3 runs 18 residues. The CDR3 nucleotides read TGTGCCTGGAGTGTACTTGGGGGGACGAGCTCCTATAATTCACCCCTCCACTTT. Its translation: CAWSVLGGTSSYNSPLHF.

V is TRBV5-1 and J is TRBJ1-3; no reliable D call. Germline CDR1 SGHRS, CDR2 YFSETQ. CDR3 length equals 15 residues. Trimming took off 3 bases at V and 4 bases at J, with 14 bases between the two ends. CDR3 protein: CASSSRVGEGNTIYF. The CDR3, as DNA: TGCGCCAGCAGCTCCCGGGTCGGGGAAGGAAACACCATATATTTT.

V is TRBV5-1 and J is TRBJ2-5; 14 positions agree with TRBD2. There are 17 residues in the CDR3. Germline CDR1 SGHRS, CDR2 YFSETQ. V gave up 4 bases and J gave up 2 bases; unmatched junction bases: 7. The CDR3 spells CASSPRTSGRPQETQYF. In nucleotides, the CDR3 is TGCGCCAGCAGCCCTAGGACTAGCGGGAGGCCGCAAGAGACCCAGTACTTC.

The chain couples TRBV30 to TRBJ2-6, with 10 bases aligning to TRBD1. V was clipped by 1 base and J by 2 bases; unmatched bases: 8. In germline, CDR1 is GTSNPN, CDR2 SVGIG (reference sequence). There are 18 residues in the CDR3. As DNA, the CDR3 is TGTGCCTGGAGTGCCCGACAGGGGGCGAGGCCTGGGGCCAACGTCCTGACTTTC. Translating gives CAWSARQGARPGANVLTF.

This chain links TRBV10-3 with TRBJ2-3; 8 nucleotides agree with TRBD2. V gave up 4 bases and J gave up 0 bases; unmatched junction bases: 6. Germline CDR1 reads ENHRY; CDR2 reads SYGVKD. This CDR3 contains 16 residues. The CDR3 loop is CAISGRTSPSTDTQYF. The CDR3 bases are TGTGCCATCAGTGGAAGGACTAGCCCCAGCACAGATACGCAGTATTTT.

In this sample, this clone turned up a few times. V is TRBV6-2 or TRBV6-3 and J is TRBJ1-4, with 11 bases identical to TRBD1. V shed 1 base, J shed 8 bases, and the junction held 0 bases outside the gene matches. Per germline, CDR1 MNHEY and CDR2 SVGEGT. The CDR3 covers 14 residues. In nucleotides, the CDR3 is TGTGCCAGCAGTTACTGGACAGGGGGCGAAAAACTGTTTTTT. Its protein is CASSYWTGGEKLFF.

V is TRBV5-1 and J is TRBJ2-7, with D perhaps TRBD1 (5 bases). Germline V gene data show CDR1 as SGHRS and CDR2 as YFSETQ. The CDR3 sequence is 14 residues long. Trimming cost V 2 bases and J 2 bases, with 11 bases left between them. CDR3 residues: CASSFTLQAYEQYF. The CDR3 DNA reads TGCGCCAGCAGCTTCACCCTACAGGCCTACGAGCAGTACTTC.

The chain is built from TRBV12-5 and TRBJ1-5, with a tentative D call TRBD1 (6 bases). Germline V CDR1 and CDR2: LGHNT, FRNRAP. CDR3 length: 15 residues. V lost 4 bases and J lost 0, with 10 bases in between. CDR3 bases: TGTGCTAGTGGTTACTACAGGGTTAGCAATCAGCCCCAGCATTTT. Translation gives CASGYYRVSNQPQHF.

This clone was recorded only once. CDR3 protein: CASSRDRGNQPQHF. As DNA, the CDR3 is TGTGCCAGTAGTCGGGACAGGGGGAATCAGCCCCAGCATTTT. The chain couples TRBV19 to TRBJ1-5, with 11 bases matching TRBD1. CDR1 is LNHDA and CDR2 is SQIVND in the germline V gene (reference sequence). J lost 4 bases, V lost 5 bases, and 1 base had no gene match. CDR3 size: 14 residues.

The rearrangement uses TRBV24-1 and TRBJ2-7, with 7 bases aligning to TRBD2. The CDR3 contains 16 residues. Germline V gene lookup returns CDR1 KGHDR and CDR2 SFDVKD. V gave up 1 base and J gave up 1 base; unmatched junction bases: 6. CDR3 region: CATSDLWLADSYEQYF. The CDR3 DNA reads TGTGCCACCAGTGATTTATGGCTAGCGGATTCCTACGAGCAGTACTTC.

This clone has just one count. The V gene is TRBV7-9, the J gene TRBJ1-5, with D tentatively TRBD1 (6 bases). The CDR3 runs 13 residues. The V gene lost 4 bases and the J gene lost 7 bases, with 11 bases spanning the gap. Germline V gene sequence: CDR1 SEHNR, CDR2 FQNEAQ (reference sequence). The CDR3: CASSSDQGQPQHF. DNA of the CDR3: TGTGCCAGCAGCTCCGACCAGGGGCAGCCCCAGCATTTT.

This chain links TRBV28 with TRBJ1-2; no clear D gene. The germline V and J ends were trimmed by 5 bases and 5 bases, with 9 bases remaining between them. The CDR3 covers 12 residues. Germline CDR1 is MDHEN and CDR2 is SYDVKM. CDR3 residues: CASSGQLYGYTF. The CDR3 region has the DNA TGTGCCAGCAGTGGGCAGCTTTATGGCTACACCTTC.

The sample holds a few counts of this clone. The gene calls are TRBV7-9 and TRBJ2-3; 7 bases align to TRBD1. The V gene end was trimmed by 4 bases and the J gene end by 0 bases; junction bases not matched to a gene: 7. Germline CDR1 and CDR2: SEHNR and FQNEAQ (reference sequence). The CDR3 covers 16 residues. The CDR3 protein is CASSSQTGISTDTQYF. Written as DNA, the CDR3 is TGTGCCAGCAGCTCTCAGACAGGGATAAGCACAGATACGCAGTATTTT.

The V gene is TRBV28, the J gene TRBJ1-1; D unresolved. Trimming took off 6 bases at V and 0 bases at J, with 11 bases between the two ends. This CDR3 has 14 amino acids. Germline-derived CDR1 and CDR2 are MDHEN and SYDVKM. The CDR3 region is CASRETGMNTEAFF. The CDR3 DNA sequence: TGTGCCAGCAGGGAAACGGGAATGAACACTGAAGCTTTCTTT.

The CDR3 DNA follows: TGCGCCAGCACCCGGACAGGGGGCACTGAAGCTTTCTTT. Translated, it gives CASTRTGGTEAFF. The chain employs TRBV5-1 and TRBJ1-1, with 10 positions matching TRBD1. With V trimmed by 6 bases and J by 4 bases, 3 bases remained unmatched. The CDR3 is 13 residues long. CDR1 is SGHRS and CDR2 is YFSETQ in the germline V gene.

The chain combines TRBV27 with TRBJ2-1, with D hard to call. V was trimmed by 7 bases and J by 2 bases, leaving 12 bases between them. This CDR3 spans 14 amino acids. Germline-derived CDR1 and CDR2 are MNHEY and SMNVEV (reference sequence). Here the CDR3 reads CASTHGSAYNEQFF. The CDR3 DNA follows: TGTGCCAGCACTCACGGGTCCGCCTACAATGAGCAGTTCTTC.

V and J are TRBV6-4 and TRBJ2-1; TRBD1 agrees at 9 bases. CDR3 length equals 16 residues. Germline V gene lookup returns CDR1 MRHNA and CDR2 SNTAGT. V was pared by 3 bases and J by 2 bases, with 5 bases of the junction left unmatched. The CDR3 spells CASSETWTGAYNEQFF. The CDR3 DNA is TGTGCCAGCAGTGAGACCTGGACAGGGGCCTACAATGAGCAGTTCTTC.

CDR3 sequence reads: CASNGRRTAEQYF. The CDR3 DNA reads TGTGCCAGTAATGGACGGAGGACCGCCGAGCAGTACTTC. The chain carries TRBV14 and TRBJ2-7; weak D call: TRBD2 (5 bases). The CDR3 loop spans 13 amino acids. Germline CDR1 SGHDN, CDR2 FVKESK. V was cut by 9 bases and J by 6 bases, with 18 bases left in between.

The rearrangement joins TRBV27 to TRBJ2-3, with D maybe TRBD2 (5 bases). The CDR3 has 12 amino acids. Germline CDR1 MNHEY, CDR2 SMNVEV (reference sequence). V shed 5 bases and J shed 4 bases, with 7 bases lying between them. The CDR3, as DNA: TGTGCCAGCAGTGCCGGGGCAGATACGCAGTATTTT. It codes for CASSAGADTQYF.

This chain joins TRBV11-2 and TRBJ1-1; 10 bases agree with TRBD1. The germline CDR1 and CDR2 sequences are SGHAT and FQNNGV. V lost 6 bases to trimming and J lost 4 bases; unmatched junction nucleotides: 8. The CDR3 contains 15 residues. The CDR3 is CASRPGQGSRTEAFF. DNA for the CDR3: TGTGCCAGCAGACCGGGACAGGGGAGTCGCACTGAAGCTTTCTTT.

CDR3 DNA: TGTGCCAGCAGCTTAGTCCCGGGACAGGGGGCCCTCACCTTC. Residues: CASSLVPGQGALTF. The rearrangement links TRBV7-9 to TRBJ1-2, with TRBD1 identical over 12 bases. V lost 1 base to trimming and J lost 13 bases; unmatched junction nucleotides: 7. The CDR3 covers 14 residues. Germline V lookup: CDR1 SEHNR, CDR2 FQNEAQ (reference sequence).

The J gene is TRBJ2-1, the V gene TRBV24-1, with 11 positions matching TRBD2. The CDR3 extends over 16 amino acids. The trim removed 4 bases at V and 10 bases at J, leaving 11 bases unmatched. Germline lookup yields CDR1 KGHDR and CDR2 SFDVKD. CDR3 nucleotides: TGTGCCACCAGTGACCTCGGGCTAGCGGGAGGCGGAGAGCAGTTCTTC. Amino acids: CATSDLGLAGGGEQFF.

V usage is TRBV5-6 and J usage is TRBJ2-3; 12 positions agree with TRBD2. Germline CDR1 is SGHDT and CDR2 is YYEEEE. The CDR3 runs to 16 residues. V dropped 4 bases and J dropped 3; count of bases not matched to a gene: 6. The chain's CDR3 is CASSLLAGGPTDTQYF. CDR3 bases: TGTGCCAGCAGCCTCCTAGCGGGGGGGCCAACAGATACGCAGTATTTT.